This is a list of T cell receptor beta chains from one sample in a study of T cells after yellow fever vaccination. TCRdb itself ran the 5' RACE reads through MiXCR, one entry per CDR3 protein. The sample consists of 250,000 to 300,000 distinct CDR3 sequences, roughly 9% of them appearing once. The sample consisted of CD4+ T cells sorted from PBMCs, taken 5 days after the yellow fever booster vaccination. These receptors were collected from a man younger than 35 who received the YFV17D yellow fever vaccine. Both conserved end residues are part of each CDR3. The D gene is left open where the match is weak. Clone sizes are given selectively: once, few, many, or a class where the clone is expanded.

abundance	v_gene	j_gene	d_gene	CDR3aa	CDR3nt
NA	TRBV9	TRBJ2-3	NA	CASSVTHRPDTQYF	TGTGCCAGCAGCGTTACTCACAGACCAGATACGCAGTATTTT
NA	TRBV6-2/TRBV6-3	TRBJ2-5	NA	CASSTRAGNEETQYF	TGTGCCAGCAGCACCCGGGCGGGGAACGAAGAGACCCAGTACTTC
few	TRBV18	TRBJ2-5	TRBD2	CASSLRTSGEGETQYF	TGTGCCAGCTCACTTCGGACTAGCGGGGAGGGAGAGACCCAGTACTTC
many	TRBV5-5	TRBJ2-3	TRBD2	CASSPQRGGQHTQYF	TGTGCCAGCAGCCCACAGCGGGGGGGCCAACATACGCAGTATTTT
few	TRBV5-1	TRBJ2-1	NA	CASSHRGSGAYNEQFF	TGCGCCAGCAGCCACAGGGGTAGCGGGGCTTACAATGAGCAGTTCTTC
few	TRBV7-9	TRBJ1-1	TRBD1	CASSLQGQDTEAFF	TGTGCCAGCAGCTTACAGGGACAGGACACTGAAGCTTTCTTT
NA	TRBV2	TRBJ1-5	NA	CATSSGNSNQPQHF	TGTGCCACCTCATCGGGGAATAGCAATCAGCCCCAGCATTTT
many	TRBV18	TRBJ2-1	TRBD1	CASSPPTGGNNEQFF	TGTGCCAGCTCACCACCAACAGGGGGGAACAATGAGCAGTTCTTC
few	TRBV5-1	TRBJ2-1	TRBD1	CASSLSTGGVNEQFF	TGCGCCAGCAGCTTGTCGACAGGGGGGGTCAATGAGCAGTTCTTC
many	TRBV7-9	TRBJ1-1	NA	CASSLDLGVSRPEAFF	TGTGCCAGCAGCTTAGATCTTGGGGTTAGCAGACCAGAAGCTTTCTTT
NA	TRBV12-3/TRBV12-4	TRBJ1-5	TRBD1	CASRSGQGIQPQHF	TGTGCCAGCAGGTCGGGACAGGGTATTCAGCCCCAGCATTTT
NA	TRBV20-1	TRBJ2-2	NA	CSACQNTGELFF	TGCAGTGCCTGCCAGAACACCGGGGAGCTGTTTTTT
NA	TRBV4-3	TRBJ1-3	NA	CASSPETPGDVGNTIYF	TGCGCCAGCAGCCCAGAGACCCCGGGAGACGTTGGAAACACCATATATTTT
NA	TRBV6-4	TRBJ1-2	NA	CASSPGSYDYGYTF	TGTGCCAGCAGTCCCGGCTCGTACGACTATGGCTACACCTTC
few	TRBV6-5	TRBJ1-2	NA	CASSGANYGYTF	TGTGCCAGCAGCGGAGCTAACTATGGCTACACCTTC
few	TRBV20-1	TRBJ1-5	NA	CSAPSGDIGYQPQHF	TGCAGTGCACCATCTGGGGACATTGGGTACCAGCCCCAGCATTTT
few	TRBV20-1	TRBJ2-2	NA	CSAGRGAGELFF	TGCAGTGCTGGAAGGGGAGCCGGGGAGCTGTTTTTT
few	TRBV6-2/TRBV6-3	TRBJ2-5	NA	CASTGPRGAGTQYF	TGTGCCAGCACCGGGCCCCGGGGCGCAGGGACCCAGTACTTC
NA	TRBV18	TRBJ1-5	NA	CASSAGSNQPQHF	TGTGCCAGCTCCGCGGGGTCCAATCAGCCCCAGCATTTT
many	TRBV6-2/TRBV6-3	TRBJ1-5	TRBD1	CASSQSPDRANQPQHF	TGTGCCAGCAGTCAATCCCCAGACAGGGCTAATCAGCCCCAGCATTTT